Presented here are 27 T cell receptor beta chains from one specimen sequenced in a study of cytomegalovirus exposure and HLA in healthy donors. 13 Jbeta primers and 60 Vbeta primers were used for the PCR. The protocol was immunoSEQ multiplex PCR, while the TCRdb copy is restricted to in-frame clones and leaves out a portion. This repertoire shows 150,000 to 200,000 clones, around 84% found once; its top ten account for around 3.1%. Material: PBMCs. These receptors came from a middle-aged woman in good health and CMV-seronegative.

The chain is built from TRBV28 and TRBJ2-7; D gene unclear. From germline, CDR1 is MDHEN and CDR2 SYDVKM. The V and J ends lost 6 bases and 3 bases respectively, with 6 bases between them. The CDR3 has 11 amino acids. The CDR3 sequence: CASRSNYEQYF. CDR3 bases: TGTGCCAGCAGGTCAAACTACGAGCAGTACTTC.

As regards this clone: Because the CDR3's place on the DNA is in doubt, the DNA is left out and the CDR3 is given as listed by TCRdb. The chain has TRBV2 and TRBJ2-5; the table gives TRBD2 as D, unverified against the DNA. Germline loops: CDR1 SNHLY, CDR2 FYNNEI. The CDR3 length is 13 residues, termini included. The CDR3 loop is CASSLEREETQYF.

This clone was detected once. The rearrangement joins TRBV5-6 to TRBJ1-3; 10 nucleotides match TRBD1. This CDR3 contains 18 residues. The junction had 8 bases not matched to a gene; V was cut back by 1 base and J by 1 base. Germline V gives CDR1 SGHDT, CDR2 YYEEEE. The CDR3 DNA is TGTGCCAGCAGCTTGTCCGGGACAGGGGTAACTTCTGGAAACACCATATATTTT. It translates to CASSLSGTGVTSGNTIYF.

The chain is built from TRBV4-2 and TRBJ1-3; D gene unclear. CDR1 and CDR2 (germline): LGHNA, YNFKEQ. V was cut by 3 bases and J by 2 bases, with 14 bases left in between. The CDR3 has 16 amino acids. The CDR3 sequence is CASSHSSEGAGNTIYF. CDR3 bases: TGTGCCAGCAGCCATTCTAGTGAAGGCGCTGGAAACACCATATATTTT.

The sample holds a few counts of this clone. V gene TRBV2 combines with J gene TRBJ2-5; 7 nucleotides line up with TRBD1. TRBJ2-7 explains the end of the DNA better; the J call may be wrong. CDR1 and CDR2 from the germline V gene are SNHLY and FYNNEI. The CDR3 is made up of 14 amino acids. The CDR3 here is CASRPGTESNEQYF. In nucleotides, the CDR3 is TGTGCCAGCAGACCCGGGACAGAGTCAAACGAGCAGTACTTC.

This clone was observed once. The chain links TRBV5-1 to TRBJ1-2; 8 nucleotides match TRBD1. CDR1 and CDR2 from the germline V gene are SGHRS and YFSETQ. V was clipped by 5 bases and J by 4 bases; unmatched bases: 10. The CDR3 has 15 residues. In DNA form, the CDR3 reads TGCGCCAGCAGTTCAGGACAGGGTTGGGTCTATGGCTACACCTTC. Translated, it gives CASSSGQGWVYGYTF. Full variable domain (rest looked up from reference TRBV5-1 and TRBJ1-2): KAGVTQTPRYLIKTRGQQVTLSCSPISGHRSVSWYQQTPGQGLQFLFEYFSETQRNKGNFPGRFSGRQFSNSRSEMNVSTLELGDSALYLCASSSGQGWVYGYTFGSGTRLTVV.

The rearrangement uses TRBV5-1 and TRBJ2-1; 9 bases are a match to TRBD2. J was trimmed by 8 bases and V by 2 bases; bases with no gene match: 11. This CDR3 contains 16 residues. Germline V gene data show CDR1 as SGHRS and CDR2 as YFSETQ. DNA of the CDR3: TGCGCCAGCAGCTTTGGGGGCGGGGGGGCCAGGGATGAGCAGTTCTTC. This sequence encodes CASSFGGGGARDEQFF.

This chain uses TRBV7-2 with TRBJ1-2, with D unresolved. This CDR3 has 14 amino acids. CDR1 SGHTA and CDR2 FQGNSA come from the germline V gene. The V and J ends lost 1 base and 5 bases respectively, with 11 bases between them. In DNA form, the CDR3 reads TGTGCCAGCAGCTTAGTTCCAGGCTTTTATGGCTACACCTTC. Translation gives CASSLVPGFYGYTF.

The genes are TRBV4-1 and TRBJ1-2; D is undetermined. The CDR3 totals 14 residues. The V gene's germline CDR1 is MGHRA and CDR2 YSYEKL. V lost 4 bases to trimming and J lost 6 bases, with 15 bases between them. DNA for the CDR3: TGCGCCAGCAGCCCCCCCGCAGGCATCCATGGCTACACCTTC. Translated: CASSPPAGIHGYTF.

The chain recombines TRBV28 with TRBJ2-1, with D perhaps matching TRBD1 (6 bases). The V end was cut by 6 bases, the J end by 0 bases, with 15 bases between. The germline CDR1 and CDR2 sequences are MDHEN and SYDVKM. This CDR3 region has 16 residues. CDR3 protein: CASSSPQGNSYNEQFF. In DNA, the CDR3 is TGTGCCAGCAGCTCCCCTCAGGGGAACTCCTACAATGAGCAGTTCTTC. Full variable domain (rest looked up from reference TRBV28 and TRBJ2-1): DVKVTQSSRYLVKRTGEKVFLECVQDMDHENMFWYRQDPGLGLRLIYFSYDVKMKEKGDIPEGYSVSREKKERFSLILESASTNQTSMYLCASSSPQGNSYNEQFFGPGTRLTVL.

The gene calls are TRBV5-4 and TRBJ1-1, with D perhaps TRBD1 (5 bases). V gave up 0 bases and J gave up 5 bases, with 8 bases separating them. This CDR3 region has 13 residues. Germline V gene lookup returns CDR1 SGHNT and CDR2 YYREEE (reference sequence). In DNA, the CDR3 is TGTGCCAGCAGCTTGGTTAGGGGAACTGAAGCTTTCTTT. It codes for CASSLVRGTEAFF.

The CDR3 DNA is TGCGCCAGCAGCTGGGCTCATACAGGGGAAGGAAACTATGGCTACACCTTC. Amino acid sequence: CASSWAHTGEGNYGYTF. The chain couples TRBV5-1 to TRBJ1-2; 7 nucleotides align to TRBD1. The CDR3 contains 17 residues. Germline loops: CDR1 SGHRS, CDR2 YFSETQ. V was pared by 3 bases and J by 2 bases, with 13 bases of the junction left unmatched.

V and J are TRBV6-4 and TRBJ1-5; D unclear. The CDR3 has 13 residues. Between the trimmed V and J ends, which lost 3 bases and 5 bases, there was a span of 8 bases. Germline V gene sequence: CDR1 MRHNA, CDR2 SNTAGT. CDR3 sequence reads: CASSESGDQPQHF. The DNA of the CDR3 is TGTGCCAGCAGTGAGTCCGGGGATCAGCCCCAGCATTTT.

This sequence joins TRBV28 and TRBJ2-7; 7 bases fit TRBD1. With 1 base clipped from V and 7 bases from J, the junction kept 7 bases outside the gene matches. The CDR3 covers 14 residues. In germline, CDR1 is MDHEN, CDR2 SYDVKM. CDR3 in amino acids: CASSLLTGYREQYF. As DNA, the CDR3 is TGTGCCAGCAGTTTATTGACAGGGTATCGAGAGCAGTACTTC.

The chain has TRBV19 and TRBJ2-2; possible D gene TRBD1, 7 bases. CDR1 is LNHDA, CDR2 SQIVND, per germline (reference sequence). The CDR3 consists of 14 residues. Trimming shortened V by 6 bases and J by 5 bases, and 13 bases separated the two germline ends. Written as DNA, the CDR3 is TGTGCCAGTAGGGAGGGGGCGTGGACCGGGGAGCTGTTTTTT. Translation gives CASREGAWTGELFF.

The chain is built from TRBV10-2 and TRBJ1-2, with TRBD1 matching 7 bases. Germline V gene sequence: CDR1 WSHSY, CDR2 SAAADI. The CDR3 totals 13 residues. The junction had 5 bases not matched to a gene; V was cut back by 6 bases and J by 4 bases. As DNA, the CDR3 is TGCGCCAGCAGAAACAGGGGCAGCTATGGCTACACCTTC. This translates into CASRNRGSYGYTF.

This clone appeared a few times. The chain is built from TRBV6-1 and TRBJ1-1, with a tentative D call TRBD1 (5 bases). Germline V lookup: CDR1 MNHNS, CDR2 SASEGT. The CDR3 totals 11 residues. V lost 7 bases and J lost 8, with 11 bases in between. CDR3 sequence (DNA): TGTGCCAGCACCGACAGAATAGAAGCTTTCTTT. Translation gives CASTDRIEAFF.

V usage is TRBV5-4 and J usage is TRBJ2-3; 8 bases match TRBD2. V was pared by 4 bases and J by 4 bases, with 8 bases of the junction left unmatched. CDR3 length: 15 amino acids. Looked up from germline, CDR1 is SGHNT and CDR2 is YYREEE (reference sequence). The CDR3 is CASSPKTSESDTQYF. The CDR3 DNA sequence: TGTGCCAGCAGCCCTAAGACTAGCGAGTCAGATACGCAGTATTTT.

The V and J genes are TRBV7-8 and TRBJ2-3; D is unresolved. Trimming removed 2 bases at V and 1 base at J, with 10 bases between. There are 15 residues in the CDR3. Germline assignment: CDR1 SGHVS and CDR2 FQNEAQ. The CDR3 region is CASSLNPLGTDTQYF. The DNA of the CDR3 is TGTGCCAGCAGCTTAAATCCCCTCGGCACAGATACGCAGTATTTT.

This chain links TRBV4-2 with TRBJ2-3; 7 positions agree with TRBD2. Germline V gives CDR1 LGHNA, CDR2 YNFKEQ. With 1 base clipped from V and 1 base from J, the junction kept 5 bases outside the gene matches. The CDR3 spans 16 residues. DNA for the CDR3: TGTGCCAGCAGCCAAGCTGGAAGCGGGGGCACAGATACGCAGTATTTT. This encodes CASSQAGSGGTDTQYF.

The chain joins TRBV28 to TRBJ1-5, with TRBD1 matching over 7 bases. CDR3 length equals 15 residues. In germline, CDR1 is MDHEN, CDR2 SYDVKM. The trim removed 7 bases at V and 3 bases at J, leaving 9 bases unmatched. CDR3 region: CASINQGEYNQPQHF. In DNA form, the CDR3 reads TGTGCCAGCATCAATCAGGGGGAATACAATCAGCCCCAGCATTTT.

V and J are TRBV27 and TRBJ2-5, with a possible D match to TRBD2 (5 bases). The J call is in doubt because the DNA end fits TRBJ2-7 better. The germline V gene encodes CDR1 MNHEY and CDR2 SMNVEV (reference sequence). The CDR3 has 16 amino acids. CDR3 DNA: TGTGCCAGCAGTTTATGGAAGGGAGTCGGCTCTTACGAGCAGTACTTC. Its translation is CASSLWKGVGSYEQYF.

The chain combines TRBV2 with TRBJ1-6; D is ambiguous. The CDR3 loop spans 14 amino acids. CDR1 is SNHLY, CDR2 FYNNEI, per germline. V lost 8 bases and J lost 0, with 8 bases in between. The CDR3 DNA is TGTGCCAGCCAAAAGAGCTCCTATAATTCACCCCTCCACTTT. This translates into CASQKSSYNSPLHF.

The genes are TRBV27 and TRBJ1-1; 10 bases line up with TRBD1. CDR1 and CDR2 (germline): MNHEY, SMNVEV (reference sequence). V shed 2 bases and J 0 bases; nucleotides not matched to a gene: 3. The CDR3 loop spans 16 amino acids. CDR3 nucleotides: TGTGCCAGCAGTTTAGCGACAGGGGGCCTGAACACTGAAGCTTTCTTT. As protein: CASSLATGGLNTEAFF.

The V gene is TRBV7-9, the J gene TRBJ1-2, with D perhaps TRBD1 (5 bases). CDR1 and CDR2 (germline): SEHNR, FQNEAQ (reference sequence). V was pared by 6 bases and J by 5 bases, with 22 bases between. The CDR3 loop spans 16 amino acids. The CDR3 region is CASSFSSRGLRYGYTF. Here the CDR3 DNA reads TGTGCCAGCAGTTTTAGCTCTCGGGGACTACGTTATGGCTACACCTTC. Supplemented by reference TRBV7-9 and TRBJ1-2, the full variable domain reads DTGVSQNPRHKITKRGQNVTFRCDPISEHNRLYWYRQTLGQGPEFLTYFQNEAQLEKSRLLSDRFSAERPKGSFSTLEIQRTEQGDSAMYLCASSFSSRGLRYGYTFGSGTRLTVV.

In this sample, this clone is medium-sized. The chain employs TRBV5-1 and TRBJ2-7; tentative D call: TRBD2 (5 bases). This CDR3 comprises 14 residues. From germline, CDR1 is SGHRS and CDR2 YFSETQ. Trimming cost V 2 bases and J 0 bases, with 9 bases left between them. The CDR3 region has the DNA TGCGCCAGCAGCTTCGCGGGCAGCTCCTACGAGCAGTACTTC. This translates into CASSFAGSSYEQYF.

The chain carries TRBV19 and TRBJ1-6; no definite D call. CDR3 size: 14 residues. Trimming cost V 10 bases and J 0 bases, with 10 bases left between them. Germline assignment: CDR1 LNHDA and CDR2 SQIVND (reference sequence). The CDR3 DNA reads TGTGCCACCCGCTTCAGCTCCTATAATTCACCCCTCCACTTT. Translated: CATRFSSYNSPLHF.